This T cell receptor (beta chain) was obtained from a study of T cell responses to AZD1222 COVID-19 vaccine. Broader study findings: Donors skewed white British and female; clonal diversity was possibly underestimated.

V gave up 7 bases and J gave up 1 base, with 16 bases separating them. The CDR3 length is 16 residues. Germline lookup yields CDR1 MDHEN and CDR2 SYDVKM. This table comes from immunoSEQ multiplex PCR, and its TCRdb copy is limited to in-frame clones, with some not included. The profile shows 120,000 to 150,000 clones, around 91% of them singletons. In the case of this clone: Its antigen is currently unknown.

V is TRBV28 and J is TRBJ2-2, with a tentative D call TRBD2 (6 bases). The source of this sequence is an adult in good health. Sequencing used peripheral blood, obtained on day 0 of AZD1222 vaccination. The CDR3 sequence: CASINAWRENTGELFF. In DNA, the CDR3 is TGTGCCAGCATCAACGCCTGGAGGGAGAACACCGGGGAGCTGTTTTTT.